A selection of T cell receptor beta chains follows, all from one sample in a study of shared clonotypes between healthy human individuals. TCRdb keeps only in-frame clones here, not all; method: immunoSEQ multiplex PCR. The repertoire has a few million clones, around 92% of them found once; the top ten carry approximately 0.41%. Specimen: naive CD4+ T cells from PBMCs. Receptor source: a man between 18 and 35 years old in good health. Some clones in this sample may be carry-over from other donors' samples. The CDR3 runs from the conserved cysteine through the conserved F or W. The order of the fields is J gene, V gene, D gene, clone size, CDR3 DNA, CDR3 protein. The D gene is left open where the match is weak. A clone size is listed for some rows: how often the clone was seen (once, few, many), or a class if it is expanded.

TRBJ1-3 TRBV10-3 - - TGTGCCATCAGTGTAGGACCCTCTGGAAACACCATATATTTT CAISVGPSGNTIYF
TRBJ2-1 TRBV10-3 TRBD1 - TGTGCCATCAGGGCAGGGGGTTACAATGAGCAGTTCTTC CAIRAGGYNEQFF
TRBJ2-7 TRBV11-2 TRBD2 - TGTGCCAGCAGCCGGACTAGCGGGGCCCCCTACGAGCAGTACTTC CASSRTSGAPYEQYF
TRBJ1-1 TRBV19 - - TGTGCCAGTAGTAGGGTAACGAACACTGAAGCTTTCTTT CASSRVTNTEAFF
TRBJ2-3 TRBV5-8 TRBD1 - TGTGCCAGCAGCTTCGGGACAGGGGTTCTCCATACGCAGTATTTT CASSFGTGVLHTQYF
TRBJ1-1 TRBV28 - - TGTGCCAGCAGTACCCCCGGACACTACACTGAAGCTTTCTTT CASSTPGHYTEAFF
TRBJ2-5 TRBV27 - once TGTGCCAGCAGTTTTTTGGGCGGGGAGACCCAGTACTTC CASSFLGGETQYF
TRBJ2-7 TRBV10-3 - - TGTGCCATCAGTGGCTTGACTCTCGACAGAGCCTACGAGCAGTACTTC CAISGLTLDRAYEQYF
TRBJ1-1 TRBV25-1 - - TGTGCCAGCAGATGGGGGGTGAACACTGAAGCTTTCTTT CASRWGVNTEAFF
TRBJ1-1 TRBV11-3 - few TGTGCCAGCAGCCGAGTCCCGTTATCCGAAGCTTTCTTT CASSRVPLSEAFF